What follows are 4 T cell receptor beta chains derived from one specimen sequenced in a study of HIV-infected patients and healthy controls. Whole blood was used without fractionation, so all unsorted peripheral T cells were included. Alpha and beta constant-region primers primed reverse transcription of around 500 ng RNA. Separate chain-specific third strand synthesis with multiplexing indices produced the alpha and beta libraries. TCRdb reprocessed the 5' RACE reads with MiXCR, giving one entry per CDR3 protein. The sample has 10,000 or so distinct CDR3 sequences, approximately 7.6% seen once; the top ten hold 30% to 35%. The specimen comprised blood, sampled before antiretroviral therapy. The receptors come from an adult with HIV infection. The donor label of this sample is uncertain.

The chain couples TRBV5-1 to TRBJ2-7, with TRBD1 as a possible D gene (6 bases). The CDR3 has 14 residues. V lost 1 base and J lost 4, with 12 bases in between. Germline loops: CDR1 SGHRS, CDR2 YFSETQ. The CDR3 nucleotides are TGCGCCAGCAGCTTGTCAGGGGAAGGGTACGAGCAGTACTTC. Translation: CASSLSGEGYEQYF.

This clonotype was seen more than once but under ten times. The chain has TRBV2 and TRBJ2-7; unclear D gene. CDR3 length: 11 residues. Germline values: CDR1 SNHLY, CDR2 FYNNEI. V gave up 2 bases and J gave up 7 bases, with 6 bases separating them. In DNA, the CDR3 is TGTGCCAGCAGTGAAACGTATGAGCAGTACTTC. This gives the protein CASSETYEQYF.

This clonotype has just a few counts. V is TRBV27 and J is TRBJ2-5; D not resolved. CDR1 is MNHEY and CDR2 is SMNVEV in the germline V gene (reference sequence). The length of the CDR3 is 13 residues. V was shortened by 0 bases and J by 4 bases, with 6 bases between the two germline ends. CDR3: CASSLSLGETQYF. The CDR3, as DNA: TGTGCCAGCAGTTTATCACTGGGAGAGACCCAGTACTTC.

This chain connects TRBV7-8 to TRBJ1-1; 8 bases fit TRBD1. Germline V gene lookup returns CDR1 SGHVS and CDR2 FQNEAQ. This CDR3 has 15 amino acids. Trimming took 5 bases from V and 1 from J; bases not matched to a gene: 6. Here the CDR3 DNA reads TGTGCCAGCAGCGTACTGGGACAGGAGAACACTGAAGCTTTCTTT. Its translation is CASSVLGQENTEAFF.